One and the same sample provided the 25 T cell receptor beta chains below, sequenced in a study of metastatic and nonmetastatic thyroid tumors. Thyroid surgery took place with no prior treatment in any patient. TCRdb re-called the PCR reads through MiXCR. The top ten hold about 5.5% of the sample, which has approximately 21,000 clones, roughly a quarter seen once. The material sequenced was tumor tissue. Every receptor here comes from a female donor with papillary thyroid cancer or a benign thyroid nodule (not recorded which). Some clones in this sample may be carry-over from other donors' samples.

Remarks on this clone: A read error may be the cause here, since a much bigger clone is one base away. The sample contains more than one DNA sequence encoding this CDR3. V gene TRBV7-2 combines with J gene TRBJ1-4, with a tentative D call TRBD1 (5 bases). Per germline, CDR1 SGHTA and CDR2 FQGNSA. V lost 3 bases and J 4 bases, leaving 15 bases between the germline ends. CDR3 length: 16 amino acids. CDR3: CASSLAPLGDNEKLFF. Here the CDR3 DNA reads TGTGCCAGCAGCTTGGCCCCCCTGGGGGATAATGAAAAACTGTTTTTT.

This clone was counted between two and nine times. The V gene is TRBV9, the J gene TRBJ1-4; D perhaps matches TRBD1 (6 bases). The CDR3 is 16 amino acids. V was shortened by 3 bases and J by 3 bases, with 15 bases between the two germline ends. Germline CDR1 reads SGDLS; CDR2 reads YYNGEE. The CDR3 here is CASSGDPGQANEKLFF. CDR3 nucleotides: TGTGCCAGCAGCGGAGACCCGGGACAAGCTAATGAAAAACTGTTTTTT.

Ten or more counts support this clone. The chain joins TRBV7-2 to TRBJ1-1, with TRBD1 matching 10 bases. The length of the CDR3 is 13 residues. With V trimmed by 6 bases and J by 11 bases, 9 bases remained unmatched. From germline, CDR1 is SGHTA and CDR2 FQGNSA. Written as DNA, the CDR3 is TGTGCCAGCAGGACGACAGGGGGCATTTCGGCTTTCTTT. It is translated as CASRTTGGISAFF.

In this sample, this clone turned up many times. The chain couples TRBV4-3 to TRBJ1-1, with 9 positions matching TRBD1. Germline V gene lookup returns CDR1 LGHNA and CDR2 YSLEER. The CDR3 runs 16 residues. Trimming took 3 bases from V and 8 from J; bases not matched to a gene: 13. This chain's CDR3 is CASSQNAGTGSTEAFF. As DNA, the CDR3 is TGCGCCAGCAGCCAGAATGCCGGGACAGGGAGTACGGAAGCTTTCTTT.

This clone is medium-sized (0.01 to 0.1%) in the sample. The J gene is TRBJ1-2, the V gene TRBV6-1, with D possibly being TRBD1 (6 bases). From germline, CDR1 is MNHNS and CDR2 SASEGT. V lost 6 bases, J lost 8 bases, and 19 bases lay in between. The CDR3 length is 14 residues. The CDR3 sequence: CASRWTAGEGGYTF. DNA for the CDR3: TGTGCCAGCAGGTGGACAGCTGGGGAAGGGGGCTACACCTTC.

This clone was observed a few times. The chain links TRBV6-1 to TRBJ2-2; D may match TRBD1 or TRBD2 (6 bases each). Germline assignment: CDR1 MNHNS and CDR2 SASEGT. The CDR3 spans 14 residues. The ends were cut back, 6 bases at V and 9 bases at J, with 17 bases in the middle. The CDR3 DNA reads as TGTGCCAGCAGCCAGGTAGGGGGGACCTGGGAGCTGTTTTTT. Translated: CASSQVGGTWELFF.

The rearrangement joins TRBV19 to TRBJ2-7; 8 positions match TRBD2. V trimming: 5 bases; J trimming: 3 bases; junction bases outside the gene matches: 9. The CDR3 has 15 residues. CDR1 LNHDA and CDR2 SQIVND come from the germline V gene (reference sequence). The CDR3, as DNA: TGTGCCAGTAGTCTACCGGGACTAGGCGTCTACGAGCAGTACTTC. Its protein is CASSLPGLGVYEQYF. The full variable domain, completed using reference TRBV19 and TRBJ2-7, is DGGITQSPKYLFRKEGQNVTLSCEQNLNHDAMYWYRQDPGQGLRLIYYSQIVNDFQKGDIAEGYSVSREKKESFPLTVTSAQKNPTAFYLCASSLPGLGVYEQYFGPGTRLTVT.

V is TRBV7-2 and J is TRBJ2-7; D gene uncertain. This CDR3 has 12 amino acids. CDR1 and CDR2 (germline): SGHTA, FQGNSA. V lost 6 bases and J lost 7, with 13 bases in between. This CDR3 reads CASSRANLEQYF. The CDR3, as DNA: TGTGCCAGCAGTCGGGCGAACTTAGAGCAGTACTTC.

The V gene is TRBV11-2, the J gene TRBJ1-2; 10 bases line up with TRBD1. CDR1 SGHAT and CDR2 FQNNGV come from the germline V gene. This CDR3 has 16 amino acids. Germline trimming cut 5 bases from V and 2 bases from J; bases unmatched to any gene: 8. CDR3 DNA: TGTGCCAGCAGCCGGGACAGGGGTAGAAACAACTATGGCTACACCTTC. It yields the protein CASSRDRGRNNYGYTF.

CDR3 bases: TGTGCCATCATTGGGTGGGTACCACACGACGGGGACTATGGCTACACCTTC. It encodes CAIIGWVPHDGDYGYTF. This chain connects TRBV6-2 or TRBV6-3 to TRBJ1-2; D not certain. This CDR3 spans 17 amino acids. Trimming cost V 10 bases and J 3 bases, with 27 bases left between them. CDR1 is MNHEY and CDR2 is SVGEGT in the germline V gene.

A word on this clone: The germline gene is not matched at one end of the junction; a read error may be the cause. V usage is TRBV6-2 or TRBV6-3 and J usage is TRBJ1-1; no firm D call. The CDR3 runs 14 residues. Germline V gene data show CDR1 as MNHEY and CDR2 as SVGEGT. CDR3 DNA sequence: TGTGCCAGCAGTTACTCTCCGGGTAACACTGAATCTTTCTTT. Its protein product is CASSYSPGNTESFF.

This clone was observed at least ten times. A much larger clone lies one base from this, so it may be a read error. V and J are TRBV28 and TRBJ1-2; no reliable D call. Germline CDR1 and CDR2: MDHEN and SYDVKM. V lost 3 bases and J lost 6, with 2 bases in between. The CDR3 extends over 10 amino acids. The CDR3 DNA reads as TGTGCCAGCAGTTTTGATGGCTACACCTTC. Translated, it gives CASSFDGYTF.

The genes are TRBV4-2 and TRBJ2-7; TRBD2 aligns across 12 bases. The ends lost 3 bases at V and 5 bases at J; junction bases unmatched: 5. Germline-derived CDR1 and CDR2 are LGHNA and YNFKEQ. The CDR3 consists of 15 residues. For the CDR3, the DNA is TGTGCCAGCAGCCACGGACTAGCGGGGAGGGACGAGCAGTACTTC. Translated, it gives CASSHGLAGRDEQYF.

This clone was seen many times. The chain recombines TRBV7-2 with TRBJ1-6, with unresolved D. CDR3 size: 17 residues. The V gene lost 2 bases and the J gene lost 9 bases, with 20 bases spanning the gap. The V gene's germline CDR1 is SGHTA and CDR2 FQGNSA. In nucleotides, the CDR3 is TGTGCCAGCAGCTTACTTGCCGTCCGACCGGGAGGTTCACCCCTCCACTTT. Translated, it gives CASSLLAVRPGGSPLHF.

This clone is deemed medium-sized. Here the CDR3 reads CASRPLRPNTEAFF. The CDR3 coding sequence is TGTGCCAGCAGACCCCTTCGACCGAACACTGAAGCTTTCTTT. The chain combines TRBV6-2 or TRBV6-3 with TRBJ1-1; D call uncertain. Germline V CDR1 and CDR2: MNHEY, SVGEGT. The CDR3 has 14 residues. V dropped 6 bases and J dropped 1 base, with 12 bases sitting between them.

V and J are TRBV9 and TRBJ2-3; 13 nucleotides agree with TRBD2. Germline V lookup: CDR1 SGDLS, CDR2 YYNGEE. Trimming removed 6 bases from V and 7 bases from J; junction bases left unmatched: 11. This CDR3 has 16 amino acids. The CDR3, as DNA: TGTGCCAGCATCGGGGGACTAGCGGGGATGACATATACGCAGTATTTT. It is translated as CASIGGLAGMTYTQYF.

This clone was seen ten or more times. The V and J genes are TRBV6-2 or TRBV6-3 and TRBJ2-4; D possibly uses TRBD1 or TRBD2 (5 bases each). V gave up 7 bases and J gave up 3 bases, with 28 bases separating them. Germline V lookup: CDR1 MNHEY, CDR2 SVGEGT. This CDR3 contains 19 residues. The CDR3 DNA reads TGTGCCAGCAACGAAGAATACGGGACGGACCTTTTTGGCAAAAACATTCAGTACTTC. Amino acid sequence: CASNEEYGTDLFGKNIQYF.

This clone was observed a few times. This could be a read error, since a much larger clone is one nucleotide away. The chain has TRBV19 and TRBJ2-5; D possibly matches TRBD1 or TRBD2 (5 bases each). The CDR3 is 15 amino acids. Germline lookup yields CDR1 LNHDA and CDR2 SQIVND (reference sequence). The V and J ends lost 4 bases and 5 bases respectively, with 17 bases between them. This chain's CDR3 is CASSTRAHRGETQYF. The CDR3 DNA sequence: TGTGCCAGTAGTACCAGGGCCCACCGGGGTGAGACCCAGTACTTC. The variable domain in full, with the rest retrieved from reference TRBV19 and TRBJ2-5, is DGGITQSPKYLFRKEGQNVTLSCEQNLNHDAMYWYRQDPGQGLRLIYYSQIVNDFQKGDIAEGYSVSREKKESFPLTVTSAQKNPTAFYLCASSTRAHRGETQYFGPGTRLLVL.

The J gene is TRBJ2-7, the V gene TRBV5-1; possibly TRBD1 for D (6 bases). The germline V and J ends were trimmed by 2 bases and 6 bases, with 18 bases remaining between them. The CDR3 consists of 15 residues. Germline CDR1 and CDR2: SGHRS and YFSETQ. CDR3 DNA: TGCGCCAGCAGCTTTTCCGGGACACTCAATTCCGAGCAGTACTTC. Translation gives CASSFSGTLNSEQYF.

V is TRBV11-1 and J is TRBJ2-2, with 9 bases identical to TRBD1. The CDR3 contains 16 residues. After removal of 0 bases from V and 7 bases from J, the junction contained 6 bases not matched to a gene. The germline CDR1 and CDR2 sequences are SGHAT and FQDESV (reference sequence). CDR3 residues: CASSLAGTGSVGELFF. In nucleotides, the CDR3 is TGTGCCAGCAGCTTAGCAGGGACAGGGTCAGTCGGGGAGCTGTTTTTT.

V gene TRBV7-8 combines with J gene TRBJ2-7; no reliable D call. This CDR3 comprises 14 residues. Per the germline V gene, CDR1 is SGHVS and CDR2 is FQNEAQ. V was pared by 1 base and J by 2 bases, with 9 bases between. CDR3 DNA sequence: TGTGCCAGCAGCTTAGAGGGCGGAACCTACGAGCAGTACTTC. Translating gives CASSLEGGTYEQYF.

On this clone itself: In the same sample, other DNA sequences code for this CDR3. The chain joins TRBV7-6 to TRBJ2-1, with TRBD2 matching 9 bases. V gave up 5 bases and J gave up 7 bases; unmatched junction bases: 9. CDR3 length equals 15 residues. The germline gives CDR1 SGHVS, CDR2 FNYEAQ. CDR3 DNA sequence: TGTGCCAGCAGCCTAGAGGCGGGAGGGAGGAATGAGCAGTTCTTC. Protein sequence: CASSLEAGGRNEQFF.

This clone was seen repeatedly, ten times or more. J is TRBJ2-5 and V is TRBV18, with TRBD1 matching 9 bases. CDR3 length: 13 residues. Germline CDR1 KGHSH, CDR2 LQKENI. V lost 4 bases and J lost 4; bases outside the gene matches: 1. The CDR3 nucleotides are TGTGCCAGCTCACGGGACAGGGTAGAGACCCAGTACTTC. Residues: CASSRDRVETQYF.

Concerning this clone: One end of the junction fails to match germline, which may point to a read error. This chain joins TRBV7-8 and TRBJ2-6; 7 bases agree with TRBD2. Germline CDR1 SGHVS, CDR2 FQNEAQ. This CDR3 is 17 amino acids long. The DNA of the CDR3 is TGTGCCAGCGGCTCTGGCGGGGGTATATCTGGGGCCAACTTCCTGACTTTC. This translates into CASGSGGGISGANFLTF.

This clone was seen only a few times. The CDR3 DNA sequence: TGTGCCAGCAGTGAAGCGGAAACGAACACTGAAGCTTTCTTT. Translated: CASSEAETNTEAFF. This chain joins TRBV2 and TRBJ1-1; no clear D gene. Between the trimmed V and J ends, which lost 0 bases and 1 base, there was a span of 6 bases. Germline CDR1 and CDR2: SNHLY and FYNNEI. The CDR3 totals 14 residues.